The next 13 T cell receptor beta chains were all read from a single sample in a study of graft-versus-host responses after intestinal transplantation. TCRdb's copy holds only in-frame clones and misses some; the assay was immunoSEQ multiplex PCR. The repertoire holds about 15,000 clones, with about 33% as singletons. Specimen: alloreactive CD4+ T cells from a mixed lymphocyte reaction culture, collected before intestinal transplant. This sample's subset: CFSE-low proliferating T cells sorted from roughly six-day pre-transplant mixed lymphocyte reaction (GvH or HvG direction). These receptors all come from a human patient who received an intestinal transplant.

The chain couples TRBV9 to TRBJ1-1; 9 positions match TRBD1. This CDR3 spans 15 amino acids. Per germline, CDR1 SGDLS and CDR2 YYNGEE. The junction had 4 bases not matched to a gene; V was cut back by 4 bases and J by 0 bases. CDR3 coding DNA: TGTGCCAGCAGCCCTACAGGGGGCATGAACACTGAAGCTTTCTTT. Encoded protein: CASSPTGGMNTEAFF.

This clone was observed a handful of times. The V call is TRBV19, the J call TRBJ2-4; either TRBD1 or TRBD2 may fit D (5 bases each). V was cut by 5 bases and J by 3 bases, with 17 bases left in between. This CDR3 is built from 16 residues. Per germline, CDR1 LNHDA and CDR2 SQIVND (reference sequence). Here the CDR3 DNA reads TGTGCCAGTAGTCCTGGCCGGGACGCCCACAAAAACATTCAGTACTTC. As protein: CASSPGRDAHKNIQYF.

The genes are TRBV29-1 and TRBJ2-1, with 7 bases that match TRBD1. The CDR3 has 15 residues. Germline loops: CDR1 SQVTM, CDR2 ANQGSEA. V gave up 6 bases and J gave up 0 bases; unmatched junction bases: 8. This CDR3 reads CSVQYRGSSYNEQFF. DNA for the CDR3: TGCAGCGTCCAGTACAGGGGATCCTCCTACAATGAGCAGTTCTTC.

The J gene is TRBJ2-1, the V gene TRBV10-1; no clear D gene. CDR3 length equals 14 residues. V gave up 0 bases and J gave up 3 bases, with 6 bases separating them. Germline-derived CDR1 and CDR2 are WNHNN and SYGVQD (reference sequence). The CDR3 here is CASSESGHYNEQFF. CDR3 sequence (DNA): TGCGCCAGCAGTGAGTCTGGGCACTACAATGAGCAGTTCTTC.

CDR3: CSVTSGGSYEQYF. As DNA, the CDR3 is TGCAGCGTTACTAGCGGGGGGTCCTACGAGCAGTACTTC. This chain links TRBV29-1 with TRBJ2-7; TRBD2 matches 12 bases. CDR1 is SQVTM and CDR2 is ANQGSEA in the germline V gene. V dropped 5 bases and J dropped 1; count of bases not matched to a gene: 0. The CDR3 has 13 amino acids.

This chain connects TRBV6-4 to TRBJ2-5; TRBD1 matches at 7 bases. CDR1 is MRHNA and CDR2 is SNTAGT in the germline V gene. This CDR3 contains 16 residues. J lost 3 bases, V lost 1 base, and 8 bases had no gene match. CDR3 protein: CASSDFRGQKEETQYF. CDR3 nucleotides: TGTGCCAGCAGTGACTTCCGGGGACAGAAAGAAGAGACCCAGTACTTC.

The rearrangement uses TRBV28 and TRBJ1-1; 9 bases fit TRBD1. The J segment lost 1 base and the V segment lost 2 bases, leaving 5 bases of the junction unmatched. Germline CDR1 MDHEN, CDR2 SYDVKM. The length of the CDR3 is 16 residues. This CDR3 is CASSLMTGGWNTEAFF. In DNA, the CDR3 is TGTGCCAGCAGTTTAATGACAGGGGGGTGGAACACTGAAGCTTTCTTT.

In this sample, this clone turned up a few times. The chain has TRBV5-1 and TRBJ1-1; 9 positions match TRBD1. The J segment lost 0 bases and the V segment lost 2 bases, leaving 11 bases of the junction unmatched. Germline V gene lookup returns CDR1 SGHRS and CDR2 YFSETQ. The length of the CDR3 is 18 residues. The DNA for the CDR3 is TGCGCCAGCAGCTTCACCCGGACAGGGGTAAGGTTGAACACTGAAGCTTTCTTT. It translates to CASSFTRTGVRLNTEAFF.

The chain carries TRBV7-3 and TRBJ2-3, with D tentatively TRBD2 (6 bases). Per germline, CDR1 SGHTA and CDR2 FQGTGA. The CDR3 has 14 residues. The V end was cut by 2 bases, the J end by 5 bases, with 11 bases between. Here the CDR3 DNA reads TGTGCCAGCAGCTTATTTCGGGGGAAAGATACGCAGTATTTT. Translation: CASSLFRGKDTQYF.

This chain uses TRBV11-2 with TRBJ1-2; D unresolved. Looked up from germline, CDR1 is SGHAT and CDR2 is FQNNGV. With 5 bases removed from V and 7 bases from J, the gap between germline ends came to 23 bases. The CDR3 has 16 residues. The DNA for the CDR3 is TGTGCCAGCAGCCCGAGATTGAGGCGGGTGGAGGGTGGCTACACCTTC. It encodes CASSPRLRRVEGGYTF.

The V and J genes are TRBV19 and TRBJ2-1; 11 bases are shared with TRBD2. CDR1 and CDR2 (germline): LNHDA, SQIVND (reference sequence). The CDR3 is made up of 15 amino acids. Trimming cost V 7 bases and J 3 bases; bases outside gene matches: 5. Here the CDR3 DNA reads TGTGCCAGTAAGGGAACTAGCGGGGGCTACAATGAGCAGTTCTTC. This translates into CASKGTSGGYNEQFF.

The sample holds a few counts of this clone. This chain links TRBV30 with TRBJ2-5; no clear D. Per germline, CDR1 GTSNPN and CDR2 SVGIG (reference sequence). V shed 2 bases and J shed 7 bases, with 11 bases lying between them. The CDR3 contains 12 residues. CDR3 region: CAWSKLWGTQYF. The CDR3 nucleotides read TGTGCCTGGAGTAAACTCTGGGGGACCCAGTACTTC.

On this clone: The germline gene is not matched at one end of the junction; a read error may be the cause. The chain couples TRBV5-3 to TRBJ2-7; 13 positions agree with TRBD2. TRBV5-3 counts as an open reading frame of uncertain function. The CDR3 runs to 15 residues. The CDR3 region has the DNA TGTGCCAGCAGCTTAGGACTAGCGGGAGCCTACGAGCAGTACTTC. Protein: CASSLGLAGAYEQYF.